This entry lists 6 T cell receptor beta chains sequenced from one sample in a study of T cell changes during pregnancy in multiple sclerosis. Repertoires were generated with immunoSEQ multiplex PCR, while TCRdb's copy carries only in-frame clones and drops some. The sample holds roughly 57,000 clones; 70% to 90% are singletons and the top ten take roughly 2.5%. The sample in question was peripheral blood, obtained in the first trimester of pregnancy. All receptors derive from a female donor with multiple sclerosis, enrolled in a pregnancy study.

The chain combines TRBV6-4 with TRBJ2-3; D might be TRBD2 (7 bases). Trimming removed 6 bases at V and 11 bases at J, with 24 bases between. This CDR3 has 15 residues. Germline V gene sequence: CDR1 MRHNA, CDR2 SNTAGT. This CDR3 reads CASSAWGGTPFEQYF. CDR3 sequence (DNA): TGTGCCAGCAGCGCCTGGGGGGGGACACCTTTCGAGCAGTATTTT.

The chain is built from TRBV5-1 and TRBJ2-1; D is ambiguous. Trimming removed 6 bases from V and 5 bases from J, with 21 bases in between. CDR3 length: 16 residues. The V gene's germline CDR1 is SGHRS and CDR2 YFSETQ. The DNA for the CDR3 is TGCGCCAGCACCCCCCGTCCGGGTGAACCCAACAATGAGCAGTTCTTC. It translates to CASTPRPGEPNNEQFF. The variable domain in full, with the rest retrieved from reference TRBV5-1 and TRBJ2-1, is KAGVTQTPRYLIKTRGQQVTLSCSPISGHRSVSWYQQTPGQGLQFLFEYFSETQRNKGNFPGRFSGRQFSNSRSEMNVSTLELGDSALYLCASTPRPGEPNNEQFFGPGTRLTVL.

The genes are TRBV19 and TRBJ2-5; TRBD1 agrees at 7 bases. V lost 3 bases to trimming and J lost 2 bases; unmatched junction nucleotides: 3. The CDR3 sequence is 14 residues long. CDR1 LNHDA and CDR2 SQIVND come from the germline V gene (reference sequence). CDR3 sequence (DNA): TGTGCCAGTAGTATGGGACAGAGTCAAGAGACCCAGTACTTC. This codes for CASSMGQSQETQYF.

This sequence joins TRBV30 and TRBJ1-3; possibly TRBD1 for D (5 bases). Trimming left V 5 bases short and J 4 bases short, with 15 bases between. Looked up from germline, CDR1 is GTSNPN and CDR2 is SVGIG (reference sequence). The CDR3 runs 14 residues. The CDR3 bases are TGTGCCTGGCTGAGGCGGGGGTCGGGAAACACCATATATTTT. Translating gives CAWLRRGSGNTIYF.

The chain carries TRBV2 and TRBJ1-4; a weak D match, TRBD1 (5 bases). With 4 bases removed from V and 9 bases from J, the gap between germline ends came to 9 bases. Germline CDR1 is SNHLY and CDR2 is FYNNEI. The CDR3 covers 12 residues. The CDR3 region has the DNA TGTGCCAGCAGTGGACAGAGTCAAAAACTGTTTTTT. It yields the protein CASSGQSQKLFF.

The rearrangement links TRBV25-1 to TRBJ2-7; D unclear. Germline V gene lookup returns CDR1 MGHDK and CDR2 SYGVNS. With 5 bases removed from V and 6 bases from J, the gap between germline ends came to 11 bases. The CDR3 covers 12 residues. CDR3 in amino acids: CASSLRWSEQYF. Here the CDR3 DNA reads TGTGCCAGCAGTCTCAGATGGTCCGAGCAGTACTTC.